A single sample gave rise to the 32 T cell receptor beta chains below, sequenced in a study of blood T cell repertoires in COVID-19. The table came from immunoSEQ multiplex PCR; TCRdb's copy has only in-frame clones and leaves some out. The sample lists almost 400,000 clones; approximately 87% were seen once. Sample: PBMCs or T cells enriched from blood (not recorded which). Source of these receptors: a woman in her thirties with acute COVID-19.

CDR3 DNA: TGTGCCACCAGTGATCTGGACAGAGATCAGCCCCAGCATTTT. This translates into CATSDLDRDQPQHF. The chain carries TRBV24-1 and TRBJ1-5; D possibly corresponds to TRBD1 (6 bases). The CDR3 runs to 14 residues. Germline lookup yields CDR1 KGHDR and CDR2 SFDVKD. The V end was cut by 3 bases, the J end by 5 bases, with 10 bases between.

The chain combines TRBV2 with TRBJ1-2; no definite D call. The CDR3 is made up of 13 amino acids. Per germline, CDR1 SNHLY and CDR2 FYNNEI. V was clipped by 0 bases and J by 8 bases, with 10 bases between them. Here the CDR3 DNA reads TGTGCCAGCAGTGAAGCTCATATGCTAGGCTACACCTTC. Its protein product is CASSEAHMLGYTF.

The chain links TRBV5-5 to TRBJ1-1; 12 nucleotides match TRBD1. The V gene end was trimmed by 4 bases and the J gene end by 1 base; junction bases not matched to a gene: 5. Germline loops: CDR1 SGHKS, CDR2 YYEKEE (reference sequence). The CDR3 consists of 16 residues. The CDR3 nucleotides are TGTGCCAGCAGCCCGGGACAGGGGGCCGGGAACACTGAAGCTTTCTTT. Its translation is CASSPGQGAGNTEAFF.

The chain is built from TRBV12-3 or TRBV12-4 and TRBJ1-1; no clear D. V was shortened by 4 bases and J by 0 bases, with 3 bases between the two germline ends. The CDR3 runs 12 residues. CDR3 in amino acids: CASSSVNTEAFF. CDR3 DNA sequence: TGTGCCAGCAGTTCGGTGAACACTGAAGCTTTCTTT.

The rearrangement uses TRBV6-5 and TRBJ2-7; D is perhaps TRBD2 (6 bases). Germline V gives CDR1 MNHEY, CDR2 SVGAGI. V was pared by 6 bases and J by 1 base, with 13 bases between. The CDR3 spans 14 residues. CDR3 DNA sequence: TGTGCCAGCAGCGGGAGCTCCTTTTCCTACGAGCAGTACTTC. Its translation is CASSGSSFSYEQYF.

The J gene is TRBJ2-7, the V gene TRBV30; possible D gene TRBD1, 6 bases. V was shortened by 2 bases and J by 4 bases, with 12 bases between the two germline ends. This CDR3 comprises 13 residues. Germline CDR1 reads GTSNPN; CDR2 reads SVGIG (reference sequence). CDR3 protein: CAWSKQGIYEQYF. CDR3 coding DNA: TGTGCCTGGAGTAAGCAGGGGATTTACGAGCAGTACTTC.

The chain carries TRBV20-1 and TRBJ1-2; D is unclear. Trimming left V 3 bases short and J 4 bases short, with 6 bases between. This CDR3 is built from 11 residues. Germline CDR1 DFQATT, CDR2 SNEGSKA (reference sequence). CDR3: CSASGPYGYTF. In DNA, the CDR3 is TGCAGTGCTAGTGGGCCCTATGGCTACACCTTC.

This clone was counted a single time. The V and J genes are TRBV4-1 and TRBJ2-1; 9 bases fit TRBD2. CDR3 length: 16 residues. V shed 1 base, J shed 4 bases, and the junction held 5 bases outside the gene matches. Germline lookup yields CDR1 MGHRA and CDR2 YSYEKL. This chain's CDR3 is CASSQVSAGGYNEQFF. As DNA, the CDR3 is TGCGCCAGCAGCCAAGTATCAGCGGGGGGTTACAATGAGCAGTTCTTC.

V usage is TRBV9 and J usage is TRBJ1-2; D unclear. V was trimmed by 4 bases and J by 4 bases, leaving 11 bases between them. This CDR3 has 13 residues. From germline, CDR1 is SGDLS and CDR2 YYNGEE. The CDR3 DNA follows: TGTGCCAGCAGCCCCCGAAGCGGCTATGGCTACACCTTC. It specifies CASSPRSGYGYTF.

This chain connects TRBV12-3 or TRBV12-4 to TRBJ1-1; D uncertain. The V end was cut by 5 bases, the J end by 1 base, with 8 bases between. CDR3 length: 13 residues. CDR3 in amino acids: CASSRVRNTEAFF. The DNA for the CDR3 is TGTGCCAGCAGTCGGGTCAGGAACACTGAAGCTTTCTTT.

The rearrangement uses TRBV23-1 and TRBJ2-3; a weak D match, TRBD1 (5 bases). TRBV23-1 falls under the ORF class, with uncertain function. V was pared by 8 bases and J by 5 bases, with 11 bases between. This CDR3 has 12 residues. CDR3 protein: CASGRVRDTQYF. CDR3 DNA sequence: TGCGCCAGCGGCAGGGTCAGAGATACGCAGTATTTT.

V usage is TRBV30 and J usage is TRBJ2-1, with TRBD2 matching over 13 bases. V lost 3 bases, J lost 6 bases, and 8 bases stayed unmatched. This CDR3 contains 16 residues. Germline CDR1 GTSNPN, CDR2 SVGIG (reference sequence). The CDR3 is CAWRLMTSGGRNEQFF. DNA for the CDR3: TGTGCCTGGAGATTAATGACTAGCGGGGGGCGCAATGAGCAGTTCTTC.

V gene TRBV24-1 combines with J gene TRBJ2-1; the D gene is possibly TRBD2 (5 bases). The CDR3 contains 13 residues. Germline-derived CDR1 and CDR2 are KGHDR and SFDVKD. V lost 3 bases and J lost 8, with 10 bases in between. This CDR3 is CATSDVRRHEQFF. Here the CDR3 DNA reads TGTGCCACCAGTGATGTCCGGAGGCATGAGCAGTTCTTC.

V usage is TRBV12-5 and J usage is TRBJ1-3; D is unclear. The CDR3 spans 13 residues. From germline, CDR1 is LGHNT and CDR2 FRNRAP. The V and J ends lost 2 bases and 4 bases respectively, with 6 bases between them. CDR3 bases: TGTGCTAGTGGTTTGTTGGCAGGAAACACCATATATTTT. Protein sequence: CASGLLAGNTIYF.

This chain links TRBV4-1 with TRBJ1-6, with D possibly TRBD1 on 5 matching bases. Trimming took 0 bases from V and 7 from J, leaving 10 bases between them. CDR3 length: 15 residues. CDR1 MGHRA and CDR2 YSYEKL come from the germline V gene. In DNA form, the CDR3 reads TGCGCCAGCAGCCAAGAGGGTCAGGGAAATTCACCCCTCCACTTT. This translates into CASSQEGQGNSPLHF.

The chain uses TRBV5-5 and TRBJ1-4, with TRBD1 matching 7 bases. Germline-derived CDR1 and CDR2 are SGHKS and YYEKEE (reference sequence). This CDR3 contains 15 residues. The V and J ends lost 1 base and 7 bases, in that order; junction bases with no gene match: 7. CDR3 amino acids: CASSLYAGGTEKLFF. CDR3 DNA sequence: TGTGCCAGCAGCTTGTATGCAGGGGGGACTGAAAAACTGTTTTTT.

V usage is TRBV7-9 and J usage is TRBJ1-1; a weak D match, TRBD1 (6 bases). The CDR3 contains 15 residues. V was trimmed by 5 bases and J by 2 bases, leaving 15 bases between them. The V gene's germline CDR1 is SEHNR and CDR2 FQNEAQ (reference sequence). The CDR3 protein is CASSPTTGDNTEAFF. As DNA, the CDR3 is TGTGCCAGCAGCCCAACGACAGGAGATAACACTGAAGCTTTCTTT.

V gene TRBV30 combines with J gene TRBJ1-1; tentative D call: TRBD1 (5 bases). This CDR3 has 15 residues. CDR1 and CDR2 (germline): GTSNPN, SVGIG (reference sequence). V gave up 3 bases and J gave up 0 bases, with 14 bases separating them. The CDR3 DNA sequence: TGTGCCTGGAGACTCAAGACAGCCATGAACACTGAAGCTTTCTTT. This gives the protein CAWRLKTAMNTEAFF.

The CDR3 sequence is CASSQRPGNSPLHF. The CDR3 DNA follows: TGTGCCAGCAGCCAACGGCCAGGGAATTCACCCCTCCACTTT. V is TRBV3-1 (or the pseudogene TRBV3-2) and J is TRBJ1-6; possible D gene TRBD1, 5 bases. Germline V gene sequence: CDR1 LGHDT, CDR2 YNNKEL (reference sequence). The CDR3 is 14 amino acids. The V gene lost 2 bases and the J gene lost 7 bases, with 9 bases spanning the gap.

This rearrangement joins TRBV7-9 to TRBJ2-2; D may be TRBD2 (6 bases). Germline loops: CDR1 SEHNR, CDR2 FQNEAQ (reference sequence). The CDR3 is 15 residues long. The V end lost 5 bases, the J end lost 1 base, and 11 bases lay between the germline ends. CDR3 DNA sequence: TGTGCCAGCAGCCCCGCCGGGAGGAACACCGGGGAGCTGTTTTTT. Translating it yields CASSPAGRNTGELFF.

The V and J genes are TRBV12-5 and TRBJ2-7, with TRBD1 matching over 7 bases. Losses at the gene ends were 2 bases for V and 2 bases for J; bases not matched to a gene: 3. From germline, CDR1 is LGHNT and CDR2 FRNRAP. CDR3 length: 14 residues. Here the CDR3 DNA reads TGTGCTAGTGGTTTGAGGACAGGTCCCTACGAGCAGTACTTC. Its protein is CASGLRTGPYEQYF.

Here the CDR3 DNA reads TGTGCCAGCAGTTACAAAGGGGTTAATTCACCCCTCCACTTT. This sequence encodes CASSYKGVNSPLHF. V gene TRBV6-6 combines with J gene TRBJ1-6; D is possibly TRBD1 (5 bases). V gave up 2 bases and J gave up 6 bases, with 8 bases separating them. The length of the CDR3 is 14 residues. CDR1 is MNHNY, CDR2 SVGAGI, per germline (reference sequence).

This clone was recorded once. The CDR3 loop is CASSPALRGRDYGYTF. In DNA form, the CDR3 reads TGCGCCAGCAGCCCCGCCTTGCGGGGAAGGGACTATGGCTACACCTTC. The gene calls are TRBV5-1 and TRBJ1-2; no clear D gene. Trimming removed 4 bases at V and 3 bases at J, with 19 bases between. Germline V CDR1 and CDR2: SGHRS, YFSETQ. CDR3 length equals 16 residues.

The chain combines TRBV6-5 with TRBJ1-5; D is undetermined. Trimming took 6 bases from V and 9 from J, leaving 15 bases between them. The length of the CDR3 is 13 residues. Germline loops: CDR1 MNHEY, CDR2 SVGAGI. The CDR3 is CASSHTGSGPQHF. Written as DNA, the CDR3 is TGTGCCAGCAGCCACACGGGTTCGGGGCCCCAGCATTTT.

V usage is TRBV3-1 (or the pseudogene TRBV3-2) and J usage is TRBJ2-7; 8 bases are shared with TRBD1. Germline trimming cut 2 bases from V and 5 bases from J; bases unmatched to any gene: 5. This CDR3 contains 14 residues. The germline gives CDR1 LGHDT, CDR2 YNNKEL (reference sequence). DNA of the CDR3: TGTGCCAGCAGCCAATTCGCAGGGGGCGACGAGCAGTACTTC. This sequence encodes CASSQFAGGDEQYF.

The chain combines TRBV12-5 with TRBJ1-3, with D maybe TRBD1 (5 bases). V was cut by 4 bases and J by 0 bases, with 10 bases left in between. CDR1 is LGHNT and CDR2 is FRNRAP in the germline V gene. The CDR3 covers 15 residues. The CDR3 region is CASGSFDSSGNTIYF. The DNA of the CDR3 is TGTGCTAGTGGTTCCTTCGACAGCTCTGGAAACACCATATATTTT.

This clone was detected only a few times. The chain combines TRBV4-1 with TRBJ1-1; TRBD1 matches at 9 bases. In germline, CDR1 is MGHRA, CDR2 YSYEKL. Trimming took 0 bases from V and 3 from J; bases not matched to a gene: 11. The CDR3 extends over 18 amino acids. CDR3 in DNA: TGCGCCAGCAGCCAAGATTTCACCGGGACAGGGTTTGACACTGAAGCTTTCTTT. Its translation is CASSQDFTGTGFDTEAFF.

The CDR3, as DNA: TGTGCCAGCAGCTTAGCGGCAGGGTTTAACTATGGCTACACCTTC. This encodes CASSLAAGFNYGYTF. V gene TRBV11-2 combines with J gene TRBJ1-2; D is possibly TRBD1 (5 bases). V lost 1 base and J 1 base, leaving 10 bases between the germline ends. The germline V gene encodes CDR1 SGHAT and CDR2 FQNNGV. This CDR3 spans 15 amino acids.

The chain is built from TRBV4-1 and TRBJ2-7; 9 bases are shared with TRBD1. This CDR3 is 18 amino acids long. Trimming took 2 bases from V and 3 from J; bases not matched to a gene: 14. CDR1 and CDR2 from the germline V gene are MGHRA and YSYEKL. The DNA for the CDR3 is TGCGCCAGCAGCCAAAAACCTCCCTTCCGGGACAGGGACTACGAGCAGTACTTC. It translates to CASSQKPPFRDRDYEQYF.

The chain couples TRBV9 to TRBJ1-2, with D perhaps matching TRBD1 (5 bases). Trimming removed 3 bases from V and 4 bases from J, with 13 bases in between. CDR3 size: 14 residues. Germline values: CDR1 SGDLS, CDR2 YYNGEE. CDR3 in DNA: TGTGCCAGCAGCGCGCCCGGAGGGACCTATGGCTACACCTTC. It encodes CASSAPGGTYGYTF.

CDR3 residues: CASSLEQVNGYGYTF. The CDR3 DNA sequence: TGTGCCAGCAGTTTAGAACAGGTTAATGGGTATGGCTACACCTTC. The chain carries TRBV28 and TRBJ1-2; possible D gene TRBD1, 5 bases. Between the trimmed V and J ends, which lost 2 bases and 5 bases, there was a span of 15 bases. Germline CDR1 reads MDHEN; CDR2 reads SYDVKM. The CDR3 consists of 15 residues.

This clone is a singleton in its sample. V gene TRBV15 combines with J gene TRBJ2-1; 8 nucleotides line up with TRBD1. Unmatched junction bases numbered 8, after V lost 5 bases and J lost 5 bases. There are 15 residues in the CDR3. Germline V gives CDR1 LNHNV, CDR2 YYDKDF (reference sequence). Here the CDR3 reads CATSGPGQDHNEQFF. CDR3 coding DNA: TGTGCCACCAGCGGACCGGGACAGGACCACAATGAGCAGTTCTTC.